A selection of T cell receptor beta chains follows, all from one sample in a study of PD-L1 blockade in urothelial cancer. The data were produced by immunoSEQ multiplex PCR, yet TCRdb's version contains in-frame clones alone and is incomplete. The sample holds about 130,000 clones, 65% to 85% seen once. This specimen consisted of PBMCs, obtained around atezolizumab (anti-PD-L1) treatment. These receptor sequences come from a man aged 50-60 years with urothelial cancer. CDR3s include the opening cysteine and the closing phenylalanine or tryptophan. The D gene is left open where the match is weak. Clone sizes are given selectively: once, few, many, or a class where the clone is expanded.

v_gene	len	abundance	j_gene	d_gene	CDR3nt	CDR3aa
TRBV28	21	NA	TRBJ2-3	TRBD1	TGTGCCAGCAGTTCCAAACTAACCTCGGACAGGGGGCGCATTTATACAGATACGCAGTATTTT	CASSSKLTSDRGRIYTDTQYF
TRBV5-1	16	NA	TRBJ2-5	TRBD2	TGCGCCAGCAGCTTGGTAGGTAGGGCGGGAGAAGAGACCCAGTACTTC	CASSLVGRAGEETQYF
TRBV21-1	15	NA	TRBJ1-6	NA	TGTGCCACCGGGAGCACAGGCTCCTATAATTCACCCCTCCACTTT	CATGSTGSYNSPLHF
TRBV2	18	NA	TRBJ1-3	NA	TGTGCCAGCAGAGACTACGACGGACGGATGTACTCTGGAAACACCATATATTTT	CASRDYDGRMYSGNTIYF
TRBV5-1	16	NA	TRBJ2-2	NA	TGCGCCAGCAGCTCCAATTCTCAGGCGACCACCGGGGAGCTGTTTTTT	CASSSNSQATTGELFF
TRBV18	16	NA	TRBJ1-3	NA	TGTGCCAGCTCACCACAACGGGGTCTCTCTGGAAACACCATATATTTT	CASSPQRGLSGNTIYF
TRBV6-5	15	NA	TRBJ1-2	NA	TGTGCCAGCAGGCAGACGACAGGCTCTACGGGGGGCTACACCTTC	CASRQTTGSTGGYTF
TRBV6-6	15	once	TRBJ1-4	NA	TGTGCCAGCAGTAGTGGGTACCAGGGCGGTGAAAAACTGTTTTTT	CASSSGYQGGEKLFF
TRBV7-2	16	NA	TRBJ2-5	TRBD1	TGTGCCAGCAGCTTGCGATGGACAGGGGAACGAGAGACCCAGTACTTC	CASSLRWTGERETQYF
TRBV9	18	NA	TRBJ2-7	TRBD2	TGTGCCAGCAGCGTATCAGCCCGACTAGCGGGAGGGCCGGACGAGCAGTACTTC	CASSVSARLAGGPDEQYF